The 18 T cell receptor beta chains listed next were all sequenced from one sample in a study of blood T cell repertoires in COVID-19. Produced via immunoSEQ multiplex PCR; TCRdb's table is partial and in-frame only. The table shows more than 250,000 clones, with around 89% occurring only once. Sequenced input: PBMCs or T cells enriched from blood (not recorded which). These receptor sequences come from a woman aged 35 to 49 with acute COVID-19.

The chain recombines TRBV7-2 with TRBJ1-2; D unresolved. Germline loops: CDR1 SGHTA, CDR2 FQGNSA. The CDR3 consists of 13 residues. The V and J ends lost 3 bases and 4 bases respectively, with 9 bases between them. The CDR3 DNA reads as TGTGCCAGCAGCTTCGGGTTGCGCTATGGCTACACCTTC. Its translation: CASSFGLRYGYTF.

The rearrangement links TRBV28 to TRBJ1-5, with 7 bases aligning to TRBD1. CDR1 is MDHEN, CDR2 SYDVKM, per germline. This CDR3 is 13 amino acids long. Trimming at V came to 6 bases and at J to 6 bases, leaving 5 bases not matched to a gene. CDR3 coding DNA: TGTGCCAGCAGATTACAGGGGAGTCAGCCCCAGCATTTT. It specifies CASRLQGSQPQHF.

This rearrangement joins TRBV27 to TRBJ2-3; D may be TRBD2 (6 bases). The length of the CDR3 is 14 residues. Germline V gene lookup returns CDR1 MNHEY and CDR2 SMNVEV (reference sequence). Trimming removed 6 bases from V and 0 bases from J, with 10 bases in between. The CDR3 nucleotides read TGTGCCAGCAGCTGGAGCGGGAGCACAGATACGCAGTATTTT. It translates to CASSWSGSTDTQYF.

The chain is built from TRBV24-1 and TRBJ2-5; 16 positions match TRBD2. V was clipped by 2 bases and J by 5 bases; unmatched bases: 1. Germline CDR1 and CDR2: KGHDR and SFDVKD. The length of the CDR3 is 16 residues. CDR3 region: CATSDSGLAGGETQYF. In DNA form, the CDR3 reads TGTGCCACCAGTGATTCGGGACTAGCGGGAGGGGAGACCCAGTACTTC.

This chain connects TRBV7-9 to TRBJ2-5; D gene ambiguous. The CDR3 runs 14 residues. CDR1 is SEHNR, CDR2 FQNEAQ, per germline (reference sequence). Between the trimmed V and J ends, which lost 4 bases and 2 bases, there was a span of 11 bases. The CDR3 loop is CASSSDLDQETQYF. The CDR3 DNA reads TGTGCCAGCAGCTCAGACCTAGATCAAGAGACCCAGTACTTC.

The V and J genes are TRBV7-9 and TRBJ1-4, with 7 bases matching TRBD1. The V and J ends lost 2 bases and 3 bases, in that order; junction bases with no gene match: 3. CDR3 length: 15 amino acids. Germline V gene data show CDR1 as SEHNR and CDR2 as FQNEAQ (reference sequence). The CDR3 loop reads CASSLPGTANEKLFF. CDR3 coding DNA: TGTGCCAGCAGCTTACCGGGGACAGCTAATGAAAAACTGTTTTTT. The full variable domain, in which reference TRBV7-9 and TRBJ1-4 provide the parts outside the CDR3, is DTGVSQNPRHKITKRGQNVTFRCDPISEHNRLYWYRQTLGQGPEFLTYFQNEAQLEKSRLLSDRFSAERPKGSFSTLEIQRTEQGDSAMYLCASSLPGTANEKLFFGSGTQLSVL.

The chain couples TRBV27 to TRBJ2-7, with D unresolved. V dropped 5 bases and J dropped 0 bases, with 5 bases sitting between them. The V gene's germline CDR1 is MNHEY and CDR2 SMNVEV (reference sequence). CDR3 length equals 12 residues. The CDR3 sequence: CASSPNSYEQYF. In DNA form, the CDR3 reads TGTGCCAGCAGTCCCAACTCCTACGAGCAGTACTTC.

This chain's CDR3 is CASSRDRDYNEQFF. The CDR3 DNA reads as TGTGCCAGCTCTAGGGACAGGGATTACAATGAGCAGTTCTTC. The rearrangement joins TRBV6-5 to TRBJ2-1; 9 nucleotides line up with TRBD1. V dropped 8 bases and J dropped 4; count of bases not matched to a gene: 6. Per germline, CDR1 MNHEY and CDR2 SVGAGI. The CDR3 runs to 14 residues.

The V gene is TRBV5-1, the J gene TRBJ2-2, with D possibly matching TRBD2 (6 bases). V lost 0 bases and J 0 bases, leaving 9 bases between the germline ends. CDR3 length: 16 amino acids. Germline V gene sequence: CDR1 SGHRS, CDR2 YFSETQ. CDR3 amino acids: CASSLVGGSNTGELFF. The CDR3 bases are TGCGCCAGCAGCTTGGTCGGAGGGTCGAACACCGGGGAGCTGTTTTTT.

This rearrangement joins TRBV27 to TRBJ2-2; tentatively, D is TRBD1 (5 bases). CDR1 and CDR2 from the germline V gene are MNHEY and SMNVEV (reference sequence). Trimming took 0 bases from V and 1 from J, leaving 12 bases between them. The CDR3 is made up of 17 amino acids. The CDR3 reads CASSLSPGRVNTGELFF. CDR3 DNA: TGTGCCAGCAGTTTATCGCCCGGCAGGGTGAACACCGGGGAGCTGTTTTTT.

The chain links TRBV7-9 to TRBJ1-6; no reliable D call. This CDR3 is built from 15 residues. Trimming removed 1 base from V and 10 bases from J, with 14 bases in between. Germline CDR1 SEHNR, CDR2 FQNEAQ (reference sequence). The CDR3 reads CASSLVVGDKSPLHF. CDR3 bases: TGTGCCAGCAGCTTAGTCGTTGGCGACAAATCACCCCTCCACTTT.

The rearrangement joins TRBV28 to TRBJ2-7; 7 bases match TRBD1. Trimming at V came to 6 bases and at J to 1 base, leaving 6 bases not matched to a gene. Germline V lookup: CDR1 MDHEN, CDR2 SYDVKM. The CDR3 runs to 14 residues. CDR3 residues: CASRPGQLSYEQYF. Here the CDR3 DNA reads TGTGCCAGCAGGCCGGGACAGCTTTCCTACGAGCAGTACTTC.

This clone showed up just once. The chain carries TRBV9 and TRBJ2-3; TRBD1 is a possible D gene (5 bases). Germline values: CDR1 SGDLS, CDR2 YYNGEE. With 3 bases removed from V and 0 bases from J, the gap between germline ends came to 14 bases. The CDR3 sequence is 16 residues long. CDR3 loop: CASSAPWGASTDTQYF. CDR3 nucleotides: TGTGCCAGCAGCGCCCCTTGGGGCGCTAGCACAGATACGCAGTATTTT.

The V call is TRBV9, the J call TRBJ2-1; 8 bases agree with TRBD2. V was clipped by 3 bases and J by 7 bases; unmatched bases: 9. The germline V gene encodes CDR1 SGDLS and CDR2 YYNGEE. The CDR3 has 15 residues. DNA for the CDR3: TGTGCCAGCAGCGCCGGACTAGCCCCGGGGAATGAGCAGTTCTTC. Its protein is CASSAGLAPGNEQFF.

The chain has TRBV28 and TRBJ1-2; 9 bases match TRBD1. CDR3 size: 14 residues. The V and J ends lost 6 bases and 5 bases, in that order; junction bases with no gene match: 7. CDR1 is MDHEN and CDR2 is SYDVKM in the germline V gene. Here the CDR3 reads CASRGTGRSYGYTF. DNA for the CDR3: TGTGCCAGCAGAGGGACAGGGAGGTCATATGGCTACACCTTC.

The J gene is TRBJ2-1, the V gene TRBV7-6; TRBD2 matches 7 bases. Germline V gives CDR1 SGHVS, CDR2 FNYEAQ. J lost 1 base, V lost 5 bases, and 11 bases had no gene match. CDR3 length equals 17 residues. CDR3 in amino acids: CASSPRLADQSYNEQFF. CDR3 sequence (DNA): TGTGCCAGCAGCCCGAGACTAGCAGATCAGTCCTACAATGAGCAGTTCTTC.

The chain is built from TRBV28 and TRBJ2-1; TRBD2 is a possible D gene (5 bases). The CDR3 runs 15 residues. Looked up from germline, CDR1 is MDHEN and CDR2 is SYDVKM. V lost 8 bases, J lost 0 bases, and 14 bases lay in between. CDR3 sequence: CASDERKSSYNEQFF. The CDR3 nucleotides are TGTGCCAGCGACGAGCGGAAGAGCTCCTACAATGAGCAGTTCTTC.

The gene calls are TRBV6-5 and TRBJ1-2; 7 bases are a match to TRBD1. CDR1 MNHEY and CDR2 SVGAGI come from the germline V gene. CDR3 length: 14 residues. V lost 6 bases, J lost 1 base, and 5 bases stayed unmatched. CDR3 sequence reads: CASRRDSHNYGYTF. The CDR3 DNA is TGTGCCAGCAGGAGGGACAGTCATAACTATGGCTACACCTTC.